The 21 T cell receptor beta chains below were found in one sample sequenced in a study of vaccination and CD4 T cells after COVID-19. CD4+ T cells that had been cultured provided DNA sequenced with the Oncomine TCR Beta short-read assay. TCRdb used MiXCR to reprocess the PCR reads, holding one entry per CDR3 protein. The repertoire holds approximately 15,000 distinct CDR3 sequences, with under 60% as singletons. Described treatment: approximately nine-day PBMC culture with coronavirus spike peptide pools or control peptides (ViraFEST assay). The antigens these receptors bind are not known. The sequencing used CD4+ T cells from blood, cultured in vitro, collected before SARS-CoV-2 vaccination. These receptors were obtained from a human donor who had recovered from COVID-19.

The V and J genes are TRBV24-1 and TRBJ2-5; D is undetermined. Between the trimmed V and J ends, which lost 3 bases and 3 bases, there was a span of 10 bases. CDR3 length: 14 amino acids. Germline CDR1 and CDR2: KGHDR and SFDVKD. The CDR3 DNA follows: TGTGCCACCAGTGATGCGGTAGGGAAAGAGACCCAGTACTTC. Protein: CATSDAVGKETQYF.

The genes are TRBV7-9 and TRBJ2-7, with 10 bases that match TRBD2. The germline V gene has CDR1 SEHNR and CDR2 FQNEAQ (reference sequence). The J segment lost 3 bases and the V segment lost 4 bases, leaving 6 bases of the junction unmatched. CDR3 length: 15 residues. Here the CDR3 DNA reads TGTGCCAGCAGCTCGGGGACTAGCGTAATCTACGAGCAGTACTTC. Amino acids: CASSSGTSVIYEQYF.

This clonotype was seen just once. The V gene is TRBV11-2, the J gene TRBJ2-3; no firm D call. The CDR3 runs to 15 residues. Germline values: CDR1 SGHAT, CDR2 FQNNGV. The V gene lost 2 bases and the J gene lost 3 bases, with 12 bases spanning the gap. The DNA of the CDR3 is TGTGCCAGCAGCTTAAGAGGATGGGGTACAGATACGCAGTATTTT. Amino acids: CASSLRGWGTDTQYF.

DNA for the CDR3: TGTGCCACCAGTGATCCACAAGCGGGGGGGGCCTACAATGAGCAGTTCTTC. Encoded protein: CATSDPQAGGAYNEQFF. The rearrangement uses TRBV24-1 and TRBJ2-1; 10 nucleotides agree with TRBD2. V shed 3 bases, J shed 2 bases, and the junction held 6 bases outside the gene matches. From germline, CDR1 is KGHDR and CDR2 SFDVKD. This CDR3 region has 17 residues.

Here the CDR3 DNA reads TGTGCCAGCAGCTCAAGACTAGCGGGAGGCAATGAGCAGTTCTTC. This encodes CASSSRLAGGNEQFF. The chain employs TRBV5-4 and TRBJ2-1; the match to TRBD2 covers 13 bases. The junction had 3 bases not matched to a gene; V was cut back by 3 bases and J by 6 bases. The CDR3 runs 15 residues. Per the germline V gene, CDR1 is SGHNT and CDR2 is YYREEE (reference sequence).

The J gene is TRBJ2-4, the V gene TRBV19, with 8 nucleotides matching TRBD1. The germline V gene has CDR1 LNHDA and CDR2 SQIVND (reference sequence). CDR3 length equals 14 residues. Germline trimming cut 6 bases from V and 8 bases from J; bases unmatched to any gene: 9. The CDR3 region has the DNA TGTGCCAGTAGCCCGGGACAGGAGTGGCACATTCAGTACTTC. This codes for CASSPGQEWHIQYF. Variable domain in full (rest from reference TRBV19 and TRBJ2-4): DGGITQSPKYLFRKEGQNVTLSCEQNLNHDAMYWYRQDPGQGLRLIYYSQIVNDFQKGDIAEGYSVSREKKESFPLTVTSAQKNPTAFYLCASSPGQEWHIQYFGAGTRLSVL.

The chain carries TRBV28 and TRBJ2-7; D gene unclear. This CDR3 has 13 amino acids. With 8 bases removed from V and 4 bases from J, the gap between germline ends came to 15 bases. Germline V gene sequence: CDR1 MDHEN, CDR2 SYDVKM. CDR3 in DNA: TGTGCCAGCCAGTCTTTGCGGAGATACGAGCAGTACTTC. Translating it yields CASQSLRRYEQYF.

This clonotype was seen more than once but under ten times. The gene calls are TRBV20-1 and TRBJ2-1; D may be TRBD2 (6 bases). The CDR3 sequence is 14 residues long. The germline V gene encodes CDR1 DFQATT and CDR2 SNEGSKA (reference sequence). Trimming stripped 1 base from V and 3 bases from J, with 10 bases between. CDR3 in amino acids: CSARGRAGYNEQFF. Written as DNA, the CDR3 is TGCAGTGCTAGAGGCAGAGCGGGCTACAATGAGCAGTTCTTC.

The CDR3 DNA follows: TGTGCCAGCTCCCGCGGACAGGCGAAGGACGAGCAGTACTTC. Translated: CASSRGQAKDEQYF. The chain carries TRBV6-1 and TRBJ2-7, with 7 positions matching TRBD1. V shed 8 bases and J 5 bases; nucleotides not matched to a gene: 12. CDR1 and CDR2 from the germline V gene are MNHNS and SASEGT. This CDR3 comprises 14 residues.

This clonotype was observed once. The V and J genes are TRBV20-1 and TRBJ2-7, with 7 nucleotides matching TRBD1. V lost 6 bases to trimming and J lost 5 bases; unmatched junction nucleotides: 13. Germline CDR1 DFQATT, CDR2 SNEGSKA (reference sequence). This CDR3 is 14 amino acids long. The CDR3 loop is CSAPQNRGANEQYF. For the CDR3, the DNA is TGCAGTGCCCCACAGAACAGGGGCGCTAACGAGCAGTACTTC.

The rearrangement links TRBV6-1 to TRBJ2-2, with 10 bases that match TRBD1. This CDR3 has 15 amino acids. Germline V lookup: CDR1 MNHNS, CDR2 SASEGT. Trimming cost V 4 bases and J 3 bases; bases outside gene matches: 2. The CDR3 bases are TGTGCCAGCAGTGCCGGGACAGGGGACACCGGGGAGCTGTTTTTT. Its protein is CASSAGTGDTGELFF.

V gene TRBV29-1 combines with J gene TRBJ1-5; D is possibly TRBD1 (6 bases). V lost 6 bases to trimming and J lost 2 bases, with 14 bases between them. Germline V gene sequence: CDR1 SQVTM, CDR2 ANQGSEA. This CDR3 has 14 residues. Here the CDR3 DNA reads TGCAGCGTGGCCTTGGGGGCTGGCAATCAGCCCCAGCATTTT. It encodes CSVALGAGNQPQHF.

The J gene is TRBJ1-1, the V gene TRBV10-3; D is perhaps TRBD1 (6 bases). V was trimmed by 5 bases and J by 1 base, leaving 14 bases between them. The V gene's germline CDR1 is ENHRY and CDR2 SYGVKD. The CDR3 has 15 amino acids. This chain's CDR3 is CAISTGTNTNTEAFF. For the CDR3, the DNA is TGTGCCATCAGTACCGGGACAAATACGAACACTGAAGCTTTCTTT.

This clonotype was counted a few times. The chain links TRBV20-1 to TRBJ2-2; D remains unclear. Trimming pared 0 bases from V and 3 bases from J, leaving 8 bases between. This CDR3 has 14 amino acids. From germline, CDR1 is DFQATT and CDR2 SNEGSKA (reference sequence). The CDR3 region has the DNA TGCAGTGCTAGAGATCGACTGTACACCGGGGAGCTGTTTTTT. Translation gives CSARDRLYTGELFF.

In DNA, the CDR3 is TGTGCCAGCAGGGACGACAGCAATCAGCCCCAGCATTTT. It codes for CASRDDSNQPQHF. The chain is built from TRBV2 and TRBJ1-5; D unresolved. The CDR3 length is 13 residues. The germline V gene encodes CDR1 SNHLY and CDR2 FYNNEI. Trimming shortened V by 6 bases and J by 1 base, and 7 bases separated the two germline ends.

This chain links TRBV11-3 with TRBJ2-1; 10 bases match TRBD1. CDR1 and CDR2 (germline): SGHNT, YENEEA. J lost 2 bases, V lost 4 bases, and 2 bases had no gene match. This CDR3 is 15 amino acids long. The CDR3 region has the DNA TGTGCCAGCAGCTCCGGGACAGGGGCCTACAATGAGCAGTTCTTC. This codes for CASSSGTGAYNEQFF.

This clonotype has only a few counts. The chain's CDR3 is CASNEDRGLETQYF. CDR3 nucleotides: TGTGCCAGCAATGAGGACAGGGGGCTAGAGACCCAGTACTTC. This chain links TRBV2 with TRBJ2-5; 11 bases agree with TRBD1. The CDR3 has 14 amino acids. CDR1 is SNHLY and CDR2 is FYNNEI in the germline V gene. With V trimmed by 7 bases and J by 4 bases, 5 bases remained unmatched.

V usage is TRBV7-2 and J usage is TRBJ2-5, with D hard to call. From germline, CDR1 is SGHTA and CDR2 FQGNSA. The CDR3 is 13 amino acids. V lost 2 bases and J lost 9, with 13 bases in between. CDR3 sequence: CASSLSSVVAQYF. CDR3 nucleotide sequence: TGTGCCAGCAGCTTAAGTAGTGTAGTAGCCCAGTACTTC.

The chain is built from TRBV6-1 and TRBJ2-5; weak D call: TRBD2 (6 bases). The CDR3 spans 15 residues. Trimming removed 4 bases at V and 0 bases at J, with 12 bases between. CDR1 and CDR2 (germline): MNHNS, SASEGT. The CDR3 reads CASSAAAGHQETQYF. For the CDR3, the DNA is TGTGCCAGCAGTGCCGCGGCGGGACACCAAGAGACCCAGTACTTC.

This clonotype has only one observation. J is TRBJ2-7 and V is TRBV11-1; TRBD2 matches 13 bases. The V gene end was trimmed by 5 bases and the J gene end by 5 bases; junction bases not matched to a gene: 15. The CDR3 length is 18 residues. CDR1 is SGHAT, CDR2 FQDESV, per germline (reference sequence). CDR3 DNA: TGTGCCAGCAGCCCCCTCAGCGGGACTAGCGGGAAAGAAAACGAGCAGTACTTC. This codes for CASSPLSGTSGKENEQYF.

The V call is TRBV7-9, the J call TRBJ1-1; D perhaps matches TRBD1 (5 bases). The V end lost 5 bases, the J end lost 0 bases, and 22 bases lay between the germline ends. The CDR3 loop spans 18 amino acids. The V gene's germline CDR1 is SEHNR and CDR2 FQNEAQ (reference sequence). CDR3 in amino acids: CASSLKSYLGRVNTEAFF. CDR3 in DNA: TGTGCCAGCAGCCTCAAATCTTACCTTGGCAGGGTGAACACTGAAGCTTTCTTT.